The 17 T cell receptor beta chains below were found in one sample sequenced in a study of cytomegalovirus exposure and HLA in healthy donors. This PCR relied on a set of 60 Vbeta primers and 13 Jbeta primers. The assay was immunoSEQ multiplex PCR, and TCRdb's table has in-frame clones only and misses some. The sample shows about 60,000 clones, about 82% of them seen only once. The specimen was PBMCs. Every receptor here comes from a man aged 30 to 45 in good health and CMV-seronegative.

This chain links TRBV7-2 with TRBJ2-2; D is unresolved. Germline V gives CDR1 SGHTA, CDR2 FQGNSA. Deletions cut 1 base from V and 5 bases from J, with 11 bases between. CDR3 size: 15 residues. CDR3 residues: CASSLEQPGTGELFF. The CDR3 nucleotides are TGTGCCAGCAGCTTAGAACAGCCTGGGACCGGGGAGCTGTTTTTT. The entire variable domain, with the rest obtained from reference TRBV7-2 and TRBJ2-2, is as follows: GAGVSQSPSNKVTEKGKDVELRCDPISGHTALYWYRQSLGQGLEFLIYFQGNSAPDKSGLPSDRFSAERTGGSVSTLTIQRTQQEDSAVYLCASSLEQPGTGELFFGEGSRLTVL.

The chain is built from TRBV18 and TRBJ1-1; D unclear. Germline V gene data show CDR1 as KGHSH and CDR2 as LQKENI. The CDR3 loop spans 16 amino acids. V was trimmed by 1 base and J by 5 bases, leaving 17 bases between them. The CDR3 sequence is CASSPRITSGETEAFF. The CDR3 DNA follows: TGTGCCAGCTCACCACGTATCACTTCCGGGGAAACTGAAGCTTTCTTT.

The rearrangement joins TRBV19 to TRBJ2-2; tentatively, D is TRBD2 (7 bases). V lost 5 bases to trimming and J lost 6 bases, with 22 bases between them. Germline assignment: CDR1 LNHDA and CDR2 SQIVND (reference sequence). This CDR3 region has 17 residues. The CDR3 DNA is TGTGCCAGTAGTGTCTTTCCGGGGGGCGTAATGGCCGGGGAGCTGTTTTTT. Translating gives CASSVFPGGVMAGELFF.

The gene calls are TRBV19 and TRBJ2-7; 10 bases align to TRBD1. The CDR3 sequence is 15 residues long. Germline CDR1 and CDR2: LNHDA and SQIVND (reference sequence). Trimming at V came to 4 bases and at J to 5 bases, leaving 8 bases not matched to a gene. The CDR3 loop is CASSRIGTGDHEQYF. The CDR3 region has the DNA TGTGCCAGTAGTAGAATAGGGACAGGGGATCACGAGCAGTACTTC.

The chain uses TRBV27 and TRBJ2-7, with D maybe TRBD2 (5 bases). Germline V gives CDR1 MNHEY, CDR2 SMNVEV (reference sequence). V was cut by 6 bases and J by 3 bases, with 18 bases left in between. The CDR3 is 15 amino acids. CDR3 DNA sequence: TGTGCCAGCAGGTGGCGGCCAAGTAGCGACTACGAGCAGTACTTC. It specifies CASRWRPSSDYEQYF.

The chain combines TRBV7-2 with TRBJ2-2; 7 nucleotides align to TRBD1. CDR1 is SGHTA, CDR2 FQGNSA, per germline. V gave up 4 bases and J gave up 7 bases; unmatched junction bases: 6. This CDR3 has 14 amino acids. The chain's CDR3 is CASSSQGFGGELFF. The DNA of the CDR3 is TGTGCCAGCAGCTCACAGGGGTTCGGCGGGGAGCTGTTTTTT.

The chain carries TRBV4-1 and TRBJ1-4; TRBD1 aligns across 10 bases. V trimming: 3 bases; J trimming: 0 bases; junction bases outside the gene matches: 1. This CDR3 is built from 16 residues. Germline loops: CDR1 MGHRA, CDR2 YSYEKL. The CDR3 bases are TGCGCCAGCAGCCAGGGGACAGGGGCAACTAATGAAAAACTGTTTTTT. Its translation is CASSQGTGATNEKLFF.

The chain couples TRBV4-3 to TRBJ2-3; 10 nucleotides align to TRBD1. CDR1 and CDR2 from the germline V gene are LGHNA and YSLEER. The CDR3 is 15 amino acids. Trimming cost V 3 bases and J 3 bases; bases outside gene matches: 3. The chain's CDR3 is CASSQTGGRTDTQYF. The CDR3 DNA follows: TGCGCCAGCAGCCAGACAGGGGGCCGAACAGATACGCAGTATTTT.

V and J are TRBV7-9 and TRBJ2-7, with 7 bases fitting TRBD2. CDR3 length: 16 amino acids. The trim removed 3 bases at V and 3 bases at J, leaving 11 bases unmatched. Germline-derived CDR1 and CDR2 are SEHNR and FQNEAQ (reference sequence). The CDR3 is CASSFRREGRGYEQYF. The CDR3 nucleotides are TGTGCCAGCAGCTTTAGAAGGGAGGGCCGTGGCTACGAGCAGTACTTC. Based on the CDR3 plus reference TRBV7-9 and TRBJ2-7, the full variable domain is DTGVSQNPRHKITKRGQNVTFRCDPISEHNRLYWYRQTLGQGPEFLTYFQNEAQLEKSRLLSDRFSAERPKGSFSTLEIQRTEQGDSAMYLCASSFRREGRGYEQYFGPGTRLTVT.

The rearrangement uses TRBV30 and TRBJ2-2, with 9 nucleotides matching TRBD1. V lost 3 bases, J lost 4 bases, and 6 bases stayed unmatched. The germline V gene has CDR1 GTSNPN and CDR2 SVGIG (reference sequence). The CDR3 is 15 residues long. The CDR3 loop reads CAWSSGTGRTGELFF. The CDR3 DNA reads as TGTGCCTGGAGCTCCGGGACAGGGCGCACCGGGGAGCTGTTTTTT.

CDR3 sequence: CAASGGSYEQYF. DNA of the CDR3: TGTGCTGCATCAGGGGGCTCCTACGAGCAGTACTTC. The chain employs TRBV6-6 and TRBJ2-7; 7 bases are a match to TRBD1. The CDR3 contains 12 residues. Germline CDR1 and CDR2: MNHNY and SVGAGI (reference sequence).

This chain links TRBV2 with TRBJ2-2; 10 bases match TRBD2. The CDR3 sequence is 15 residues long. V shed 3 bases, J shed 6 bases, and the junction held 4 bases outside the gene matches. CDR1 SNHLY and CDR2 FYNNEI come from the germline V gene. The CDR3, as DNA: TGTGCCAGCAGTGATTCAGCGGGGGGGTCCGGGGAGCTGTTTTTT. It encodes CASSDSAGGSGELFF.

The genes are TRBV5-1 and TRBJ1-1; D not resolved. CDR1 and CDR2 (germline): SGHRS, YFSETQ. The CDR3 has 16 amino acids. With 3 bases removed from V and 1 base from J, the gap between germline ends came to 16 bases. The CDR3 nucleotides are TGCGCCAGCAGCTACCAGCTCAGGACTGGGAACACTGAAGCTTTCTTT. This gives the protein CASSYQLRTGNTEAFF.

This clone was detected only a few times. The V gene is TRBV7-6, the J gene TRBJ2-2, with 11 bases fitting TRBD1. The CDR3 length is 16 residues. The ends lost 4 bases at V and 7 bases at J; junction bases unmatched: 8. Germline CDR1 is SGHVS and CDR2 is FNYEAQ. The CDR3 here is CASSSPGTGGGGELFF. In nucleotides, the CDR3 is TGTGCCAGCAGCTCCCCAGGGACAGGGGGAGGCGGGGAGCTGTTTTTT.

This clone has just a few counts. The rearrangement links TRBV6-5 to TRBJ2-3; D gene unclear. Germline V gives CDR1 MNHEY, CDR2 SVGAGI. Deletions cut 4 bases from V and 4 bases from J, with 6 bases between. The CDR3 spans 12 residues. CDR3 amino acids: CASSSSSDTQYF. DNA of the CDR3: TGTGCCAGCAGTTCCAGTTCAGATACGCAGTATTTT.

The CDR3 bases are TGTGCCACCAGCAGAGAGAGGAACACTGAAGCTTTCTTT. As protein: CATSRERNTEAFF. This rearrangement joins TRBV15 to TRBJ1-1, with unresolved D. Trimming took 0 bases from V and 1 from J, leaving 3 bases between them. Germline V CDR1 and CDR2: LNHNV, YYDKDF (reference sequence). CDR3 length equals 13 residues. The full variable domain, completed using reference TRBV15 and TRBJ1-1, is DAMVIQNPRYQVTQFGKPVTLSCSQTLNHNVMYWYQQKSSQAPKLLFHYYDKDFNNEADTPDNFQSRRPNTSFCFLDIRSPGLGDTAMYLCATSRERNTEAFFGQGTRLTVV.

The chain joins TRBV27 to TRBJ1-5; 7 nucleotides line up with TRBD1. The junction had 9 bases not matched to a gene; V was cut back by 5 bases and J by 5 bases. Germline lookup yields CDR1 MNHEY and CDR2 SMNVEV (reference sequence). CDR3 size: 15 residues. DNA for the CDR3: TGTGCCAGCAGTCAATGGACAGGTGGCGATCAGCCCCAGCATTTT. Amino acids: CASSQWTGGDQPQHF.